A single sample is the source of the 22 T cell receptor beta chains below, sequenced in a study of response to subunit inactivated influenza vaccine. From the RT-PCR reads, TCRdb called clonotypes with MiXCR, one entry per CDR3 protein. The sample lists about 700,000 distinct CDR3 sequences, 11% to 15% seen once, with around 7% in the top ten. The input for sequencing was PBMCs from blood, taken around 14 days before vaccination. These TCRs come from a man aged 50-59 years who received an inactivated influenza vaccine.

This clonotype was counted at least ten times. The junction shows a germline mismatch at one end, possibly a read error. J is TRBJ2-3 and V is TRBV5-1, with D perhaps given as TRBD1 or TRBD2 (5 bases each). CDR1 and CDR2 (germline): SGHRS, YFSETQ. The CDR3 is 13 residues long. The CDR3 DNA reads TGTGCCAGCAGCTTGGGGGGCACAGATACGCAGTATTTT. This codes for CASSLGGTDTQYF.

The V and J genes are TRBV27 and TRBJ2-5, with D maybe TRBD2 (5 bases). The CDR3 contains 15 residues. Germline CDR1 is MNHEY and CDR2 is SMNVEV (reference sequence). Trimming cost V 6 bases and J 1 base, with 15 bases left between them. This CDR3 is CASSKIGSPQETQYF. Here the CDR3 DNA reads TGTGCCAGCAGCAAAATTGGGAGTCCCCAAGAGACCCAGTACTTC.

This clonotype was counted between two and nine times. This chain uses TRBV4-1 with TRBJ2-1; D possibly matches TRBD1 or TRBD2 (7 bases each). The CDR3 runs to 15 residues. Trimming took 6 bases from V and 5 from J, leaving 17 bases between them. Germline CDR1 reads MGHRA; CDR2 reads YSYEKL. This CDR3 is CASSPGGVVNNEQFF. DNA of the CDR3: TGCGCCAGCAGTCCAGGGGGGGTTGTCAACAATGAGCAGTTCTTC.

This clonotype appeared a few times. This chain joins TRBV5-6 and TRBJ1-2; 9 positions match TRBD1. V dropped 4 bases and J dropped 4; count of bases not matched to a gene: 8. Per germline, CDR1 SGHDT and CDR2 YYEEEE. The length of the CDR3 is 15 residues. The DNA for the CDR3 is TGTGCCAGCAGCATAACAGGGGGCGAAGCCTATGGCTACACCTTC. Its translation is CASSITGGEAYGYTF.

The CDR3 loop reads CASSSPDLATNEKLFF. The CDR3, as DNA: TGTGCCAGCAGTTCCCCGGACCTTGCAACTAATGAAAAACTGTTTTTT. This rearrangement joins TRBV28 to TRBJ1-4; no definite D call. CDR3 size: 16 residues. V shed 4 bases and J shed 0 bases, with 12 bases lying between them. The germline V gene has CDR1 MDHEN and CDR2 SYDVKM.

This clonotype came up a few times. The rearrangement uses TRBV5-1 and TRBJ2-7; D is possibly TRBD1 or TRBD2 (5 bases each). The CDR3 is made up of 14 amino acids. Germline V gene data show CDR1 as SGHRS and CDR2 as YFSETQ. V lost 7 bases, J lost 2 bases, and 16 bases lay in between. As DNA, the CDR3 is TGCGCCAGCGGGGCAAGTCCGACTACCTACGAGCAGTACTTC. It encodes CASGASPTTYEQYF.

The chain recombines TRBV2 with TRBJ2-1, with TRBD1 matching 9 bases. The V segment lost 6 bases and the J segment 12 bases; nucleotides outside the gene matches: 9. Germline assignment: CDR1 SNHLY and CDR2 FYNNEI. This CDR3 spans 13 amino acids. The CDR3 nucleotides are TGTGCCAGCAGCTCGGGACAGGGATTTCGGCAGTTCTTC. Its translation: CASSSGQGFRQFF.

This clonotype turned up a few times. The chain has TRBV5-1 and TRBJ2-7, with D unclear. This CDR3 contains 13 residues. Trimming took 4 bases from V and 3 from J, leaving 11 bases between them. Germline CDR1 reads SGHRS; CDR2 reads YFSETQ. CDR3: CASSNTRDYEQYF. In DNA, the CDR3 is TGCGCCAGCAGCAATACGAGAGACTACGAGCAGTACTTC.

This clonotype was observed many times. This chain uses TRBV20-1 with TRBJ2-7, with D possibly TRBD1 on 6 matching bases. Looked up from germline, CDR1 is DFQATT and CDR2 is SNEGSKA (reference sequence). The CDR3 has 11 amino acids. V was shortened by 6 bases and J by 6 bases, with 12 bases between the two germline ends. The CDR3, as DNA: TGCAGTGCCAACCAGGGGCGCGAGCAGTACTTC. This encodes CSANQGREQYF.

The V gene is TRBV5-1, the J gene TRBJ2-2, with a weak D call TRBD1 (5 bases). Trimming took 3 bases from V and 1 from J, leaving 10 bases between them. The V gene's germline CDR1 is SGHRS and CDR2 YFSETQ. This CDR3 spans 15 amino acids. CDR3 protein: CASSSDKMNTGELFF. The CDR3 DNA reads as TGCGCCAGCAGCTCGGACAAGATGAACACCGGGGAGCTGTTTTTT.

The chain combines TRBV18 with TRBJ2-1; 9 positions match TRBD1. The CDR3 consists of 15 residues. Germline V gives CDR1 KGHSH, CDR2 LQKENI. J was trimmed by 1 base and V by 5 bases; bases with no gene match: 3. For the CDR3, the DNA is TGTGCCAGCTCAAATGGACAGGGGTCCTACAATGAGCAGTTCTTC. Translating gives CASSNGQGSYNEQFF. Filled out from reference TRBV18 and TRBJ2-1, the complete variable domain reads NAGVMQNPRHLVRRRGQEARLRCSPMKGHSHVYWYRQLPEEGLKFMVYLQKENIIDESGMPKERFSAEFPKEGPSILRIQQVVRGDSAAYFCASSNGQGSYNEQFFGPGTRLTVL.

The sample holds many counts of this clonotype. V is TRBV6-6 and J is TRBJ2-3; D is undetermined. Per germline, CDR1 MNHNY and CDR2 SVGAGI (reference sequence). The CDR3 has 13 residues. Trimming stripped 7 bases from V and 3 bases from J, with 11 bases between. The CDR3: CASILPGTDTQYF. The CDR3 coding sequence is TGTGCCAGCATCCTCCCTGGGACAGATACGCAGTATTTT.

This clonotype was counted many times. This rearrangement joins TRBV4-3 to TRBJ2-2, with a tentative D call TRBD2 (6 bases). Trimming shortened V by 3 bases and J by 7 bases, and 6 bases separated the two germline ends. Germline V gives CDR1 LGHNA, CDR2 YSLEER. The CDR3 totals 12 residues. Here the CDR3 DNA reads TGCGCCAGCAGCCAGGGAGGCGGGGAGCTGTTTTTT. It specifies CASSQGGGELFF.

This clonotype was observed a handful of times. The gene calls are TRBV6-2 or TRBV6-3 and TRBJ2-7, with 14 bases aligning to TRBD2. CDR1 and CDR2 (germline): MNHEY, SVGEGT. V dropped 2 bases and J dropped 2; count of bases not matched to a gene: 23. This CDR3 comprises 23 residues. The CDR3 spells CASSYVLLGLAGDQARWTYEQYF. CDR3 sequence (DNA): TGTGCCAGCAGTTACGTTCTGTTGGGACTAGCGGGAGATCAGGCGAGGTGGACCTACGAGCAGTACTTC.

There are many counts of this clonotype. The junction differs from germline at one of its ends, possibly a read error. The genes are TRBV4-3 and TRBJ1-2, with TRBD1 as a possible D gene (6 bases). Germline V gene data show CDR1 as LGHNA and CDR2 as YSLEER. This CDR3 is built from 13 residues. In DNA form, the CDR3 reads TGTGCCAGCAGTCGGACAGCTAACTATGGCTACACCTTC. As protein: CASSRTANYGYTF.

The V and J genes are TRBV10-3 and TRBJ2-7; D is uncertain. Germline V gives CDR1 ENHRY, CDR2 SYGVKD. Trimming cost V 5 bases and J 2 bases, with 10 bases left between them. The CDR3 extends over 13 amino acids. CDR3: CAISFSETYEQYF. Here the CDR3 DNA reads TGTGCCATCAGTTTCTCCGAAACCTACGAGCAGTACTTC.

This clonotype has just a few counts. The chain is built from TRBV7-2 and TRBJ1-2; tentative D call: TRBD1 (6 bases). This CDR3 comprises 15 residues. The germline V gene has CDR1 SGHTA and CDR2 FQGNSA. V shed 1 base and J shed 8 bases, with 17 bases lying between them. CDR3 amino acids: CASSLGSLTGGGYTF. CDR3 nucleotide sequence: TGTGCCAGCAGCTTAGGTTCGTTGACAGGAGGAGGCTACACCTTC.

The rearrangement joins TRBV4-3 to TRBJ2-7; D may be TRBD1 or TRBD2 (5 bases each). CDR1 and CDR2 (germline): LGHNA, YSLEER. The CDR3 is 16 residues long. V dropped 1 base and J dropped 0 bases, with 13 bases sitting between them. This chain's CDR3 is CASSQGTGAFSYEQYF. CDR3 DNA sequence: TGCGCCAGCAGCCAAGGTACCGGGGCCTTCTCCTACGAGCAGTACTTC.

This chain links TRBV9 with TRBJ2-3; no clear D. Germline V gives CDR1 SGDLS, CDR2 YYNGEE. V lost 4 bases to trimming and J lost 1 base, with 16 bases between them. CDR3 length: 16 residues. The CDR3 DNA follows: TGTGCCAGCAGCCTCGGGCCCAGTGCTGGCACAGATACGCAGTATTTT. Protein sequence: CASSLGPSAGTDTQYF.

The chain couples TRBV15 to TRBJ2-1, with 12 bases that match TRBD2. The CDR3 consists of 16 residues. With 5 bases clipped from V and 6 bases from J, the junction kept 8 bases outside the gene matches. Germline CDR1 LNHNV, CDR2 YYDKDF (reference sequence). The CDR3 is CATSVPGLAGINEQFF. The CDR3 coding sequence is TGTGCCACCAGCGTACCCGGACTAGCGGGAATCAATGAGCAGTTCTTC.

The chain joins TRBV6-2 or TRBV6-3 to TRBJ2-4; no reliable D call. V lost 1 base, J lost 0 bases, and 4 bases lay in between. Germline V gene lookup returns CDR1 MNHEY and CDR2 SVGEGT. This CDR3 has 14 amino acids. The CDR3 nucleotides are TGTGCCAGCAGTTACTTACTAGCCAAAAACATTCAGTACTTC. Protein product: CASSYLLAKNIQYF.

This clonotype came up many times. The rearrangement joins TRBV29-1 to TRBJ2-1, with no clear D. Trimming left V 6 bases short and J 7 bases short, with 13 bases between. CDR1 and CDR2 from the germline V gene are SQVTM and ANQGSEA. The CDR3 length is 12 residues. CDR3 nucleotides: TGCAGCGTCCCCGCCCCCACAAATGAGCAGTTCTTC. Its protein is CSVPAPTNEQFF.